The 19 T cell receptor beta chains listed next were all sequenced from one sample in a study of post-analysis software for immune sequencing data. Study-level results: Five TRBV segments, TRBV5-6, TRBV5-1 and TRBV20-1 among them, were found more frequent in patients than controls.

The antigens of these receptors remain unknown. Prepared libraries of TCR beta cDNA carried unique molecular identifiers. TCRdb re-derived calls from the PCR reads in MiXCR, one entry per CDR3 protein. Among a few hundred thousand distinct CDR3 sequences listed, 39% were seen once. The sequenced material came from blood. The receptors were sampled from a girl aged 2 to 10 with multiple sclerosis.

This chain connects TRBV7-2 to TRBJ2-1; possible D gene TRBD2, 6 bases. The CDR3 sequence is 12 residues long. Deletions cut 3 bases from V and 8 bases from J, with 8 bases between. Germline V CDR1 and CDR2: SGHTA, FQGNSA. CDR3 protein: CASSFGRYEQFF. The CDR3 nucleotides are TGTGCCAGCAGCTTTGGGAGGTATGAGCAGTTCTTC.

This clonotype was counted a few times. J is TRBJ2-1 and V is TRBV9; 8 positions match TRBD2. Trimming took 0 bases from V and 0 from J; bases not matched to a gene: 2. The CDR3 extends over 16 amino acids. Germline V lookup: CDR1 SGDLS, CDR2 YYNGEE. CDR3 nucleotide sequence: TGTGCCAGCAGCGTAGCTGGGACTAGCTCCTACAATGAGCAGTTCTTC. Its protein product is CASSVAGTSSYNEQFF. Combining the CDR3 with reference TRBV9 and TRBJ2-1 gives the whole variable domain DSGVTQTPKHLITATGQRVTLRCSPRSGDLSVYWYQQSLDQGLQFLIQYYNGEERAKGNILERFSAQQFPDLHSELNLSSLELGDSALYFCASSVAGTSSYNEQFFGPGTRLTVL.

This clonotype was counted only a few times. The V call is TRBV29-1, the J call TRBJ2-4, with 10 positions matching TRBD1. This CDR3 has 13 amino acids. Germline lookup yields CDR1 SQVTM and CDR2 ANQGSEA. The V segment lost 4 bases and the J segment 13 bases; nucleotides outside the gene matches: 10. Here the CDR3 DNA reads TGCAGCGTTGTGGGGACAGGGGATGGGGAGCAGTACTTC. Translation: CSVVGTGDGEQYF.

The V and J genes are TRBV18 and TRBJ1-4; D possibly corresponds to TRBD1 (5 bases). The length of the CDR3 is 15 residues. The germline gives CDR1 KGHSH, CDR2 LQKENI. Trimming took 6 bases from V and 7 from J, leaving 18 bases between them. CDR3 DNA: TGTGCCAGCTCGTACGGTGGGGCTGGAGGTGAAAAACTGTTTTTT. Encoded protein: CASSYGGAGGEKLFF.

DNA of the CDR3: TGTGCCAGCAGCTCGCGCCTAGCGGGAGCAAGTGAGCAGTTCTTC. Its protein product is CASSSRLAGASEQFF. The chain has TRBV7-2 and TRBJ2-1, with 10 bases fitting TRBD2. Germline lookup yields CDR1 SGHTA and CDR2 FQGNSA. CDR3 length: 15 amino acids. The junction had 9 bases not matched to a gene; V was cut back by 4 bases and J by 9 bases.

The rearrangement joins TRBV5-1 to TRBJ2-7; TRBD2 matches 9 bases. The CDR3 has 20 amino acids. J gave up 0 bases and V 0 bases, and 16 bases lay outside the gene matches. The germline V gene has CDR1 SGHRS and CDR2 YFSETQ. CDR3 sequence reads: CASSLGPSGIAPPCSYEQYF. DNA of the CDR3: TGCGCCAGCAGCTTGGGGCCTAGCGGGATTGCACCTCCGTGCTCCTACGAGCAGTACTTC.

The chain has TRBV4-1 and TRBJ1-1; 9 bases are shared with TRBD1. This CDR3 has 18 residues. The germline gives CDR1 MGHRA, CDR2 YSYEKL. With 0 bases clipped from V and 3 bases from J, the junction kept 11 bases outside the gene matches. The CDR3 nucleotides are TGCGCCAGCAGCCAAGAGGGACAGGGCGCCTATTTCTACACTGAAGCTTTCTTT. Translated: CASSQEGQGAYFYTEAFF.

This clonotype has more than one count but fewer than ten. The J gene is TRBJ2-5, the V gene TRBV20-1; possible D gene TRBD1, 7 bases. The end of the DNA aligns better with TRBJ2-7, so the J call may be wrong. This CDR3 contains 13 residues. Per the germline V gene, CDR1 is DFQATT and CDR2 is SNEGSKA (reference sequence). The CDR3: CSAGGQNSYEQYF. The DNA for the CDR3 is TGCAGTGCGGGGGGACAGAACTCTTACGAGCAGTACTTC.

This clonotype has more than one count but fewer than ten. The V and J genes are TRBV20-1 and TRBJ2-7, with TRBD1 matching over 9 bases. Germline loops: CDR1 DFQATT, CDR2 SNEGSKA (reference sequence). V dropped 6 bases and J dropped 5; count of bases not matched to a gene: 11. The CDR3 spans 14 residues. CDR3 residues: CSATGTGQYNEQYF. The CDR3 region has the DNA TGCAGTGCCACAGGGACAGGGCAATACAACGAGCAGTACTTC.

The DNA for the CDR3 is TGTGCCAGCAGCCCCCTGGCCGGGACAGGGAACGATGAGCAGTTCTTC. Encoded protein: CASSPLAGTGNDEQFF. V and J are TRBV5-5 and TRBJ2-1, with 9 bases fitting TRBD1. The CDR3 consists of 16 residues. Unmatched junction bases numbered 13, after V lost 4 bases and J lost 8 bases. The germline gives CDR1 SGHKS, CDR2 YYEKEE (reference sequence).

V gene TRBV11-2 combines with J gene TRBJ2-5, with D tentatively TRBD1 (6 bases). Gene TRBJ2-7 matches the end of the DNA better, so the J call may be wrong. CDR3 size: 14 residues. From germline, CDR1 is SGHAT and CDR2 FQNNGV. The CDR3 coding sequence is TGTGCCAGCAGCCCCGACAGGACTGCCTACGAGCAGTACTTC. Translating gives CASSPDRTAYEQYF.

The sample holds one count of this clonotype. CDR3 sequence reads: CASTKDSPYEQYF. In nucleotides, the CDR3 is TGTGCCAGCACCAAGGACAGTCCCTACGAGCAGTACTTC. The chain recombines TRBV12-3 or TRBV12-4 with TRBJ2-7, with D perhaps matching TRBD1 (6 bases). The CDR3 runs to 13 residues. Trimming stripped 7 bases from V and 2 bases from J, with 12 bases between.

This clonotype has only a few counts. This chain connects TRBV20-1 to TRBJ2-1; 12 nucleotides agree with TRBD1. The germline V gene has CDR1 DFQATT and CDR2 SNEGSKA (reference sequence). The CDR3 has 17 residues. V shed 4 bases, J shed 8 bases, and the junction held 15 bases outside the gene matches. CDR3 sequence: CSATSGTGGPYRDEQFF. CDR3 in DNA: TGCAGTGCTACATCCGGGACAGGGGGCCCCTACCGCGATGAGCAGTTCTTC.

V gene TRBV28 combines with J gene TRBJ2-3, with D perhaps matching TRBD1 or TRBD2 (5 bases each). The V and J ends lost 6 bases and 6 bases respectively, with 13 bases between them. The germline V gene has CDR1 MDHEN and CDR2 SYDVKM. The CDR3 spans 13 residues. CDR3 region: CASSGTAEDTQYF. The CDR3 DNA follows: TGTGCCAGCAGCGGGACGGCAGAGGATACGCAGTATTTT.

This clonotype was observed at least ten times. The rearrangement links TRBV20-1 to TRBJ2-7; D might be TRBD1 (5 bases). V was trimmed by 5 bases and J by 2 bases, leaving 7 bases between them. The germline V gene has CDR1 DFQATT and CDR2 SNEGSKA (reference sequence). The CDR3 consists of 11 residues. CDR3 in amino acids: CSADSTYEQYF. CDR3 sequence (DNA): TGCAGTGCTGACAGTACCTACGAGCAGTACTTC.

This clonotype was seen more than once but under ten times. V usage is TRBV7-2 and J usage is TRBJ1-5; D is possibly TRBD1 (5 bases). Germline loops: CDR1 SGHTA, CDR2 FQGNSA. The CDR3 sequence is 13 residues long. V was trimmed by 3 bases and J by 4 bases, leaving 7 bases between them. The CDR3 region is CASSFRVNQPQHF. The CDR3 DNA reads TGTGCCAGCAGCTTCAGGGTGAATCAGCCCCAGCATTTT.

This chain connects TRBV20-1 to TRBJ1-2, with TRBD1 as a possible D gene (5 bases). Per the germline V gene, CDR1 is DFQATT and CDR2 is SNEGSKA (reference sequence). The CDR3 has 12 residues. V lost 6 bases, J lost 3 bases, and 11 bases lay in between. The CDR3 region has the DNA TGCAGTGCGACCACGACAGACTATGGCTACACCTTC. Encoded protein: CSATTTDYGYTF.

In its sample, this clonotype was seen a few times. This rearrangement joins TRBV20-1 to TRBJ1-4; 9 nucleotides agree with TRBD1. The ends lost 5 bases at V and 8 bases at J; junction bases unmatched: 3. The CDR3 spans 12 residues. Germline V lookup: CDR1 DFQATT, CDR2 SNEGSKA (reference sequence). In DNA form, the CDR3 reads TGCAGTGCTCGGACAGGGGTCGAAAAACTGTTTTTT. Encoded protein: CSARTGVEKLFF.

The V call is TRBV20-1, the J call TRBJ1-2, with TRBD1 as a possible D gene (5 bases). Germline-derived CDR1 and CDR2 are DFQATT and SNEGSKA (reference sequence). The CDR3 loop spans 12 amino acids. CDR3 amino acids: CRASDINYGYTF. The DNA of the CDR3 is TGCAGGGCTTCGGACATTAACTATGGCTACACCTTC.